The T cell receptor beta chain under discussion was sequenced for a study of shared clonotypes between healthy human individuals. CDR1 is SQVTM and CDR2 is ANQGSEA in the germline V gene. CDR3 length equals 12 residues. The J segment lost 5 bases and the V segment lost 6 bases, leaving 7 bases of the junction unmatched. Sequencing was at deep level. Sequenced by immunoSEQ multiplex PCR; TCRdb stores in-frame clones only, minus some. The sample gives around 1.4 million clones, around 98.5% of which show up once; 0.36% is in the top ten. Into CD45RA+ naive and CD45RA-negative memory subsets, the CD4+ cells were split.

The source of this sequence is a man aged 25 to 40 in good health. Material: naive CD4+ T cells sorted from blood. Sample subset: CD45RA+ positively selected. The chain employs TRBV29-1 and TRBJ2-7, with 7 bases aligning to TRBD2. CDR3 sequence: CSVDGGFHEQYF. The CDR3 DNA reads TGCAGCGTCGACGGGGGGTTCCACGAGCAGTACTTC.